This is a list of T cell receptor beta chains from one sample in a study of radiotherapy plus CTLA-4 blockade in lung cancer. Clones were sequenced by immunoSEQ multiplex PCR, and TCRdb holds only the in-frame ones, with some missing. The sample lists 50,000 to 65,000 clones, over 70% seen once, with 3% to 4% in the top ten. The material sequenced was peripheral blood, taken from a patient treated with radiotherapy plus ipilimumab. Receptors were obtained from a human donor with non-small cell lung cancer who had a partial response to radiotherapy plus ipilimumab. Each CDR3 is given with its conserved first and last residue. D genes are given only for firm matches. Clone size is not always given. Where it is, it says once, few, many or a class for expanded clones.

>TRBJ2-7|TRBV7-8|NA|NA
TGTGCCAGCAGCTTGGAGACGGGAAGCTCCTACGAGCAGTACTTC
CASSLETGSSYEQYF
>TRBJ1-2|TRBV2|NA|NA
TGTGCCAGCAGAAACCGGGACACTAACTATGGCTACACCTTC
CASRNRDTNYGYTF
>TRBJ1-5|TRBV28|few|NA
TGTGCCACCCCTGGAGGGACCCCGGATCAGCCCCAGCATTTT
CATPGGTPDQPQHF
>TRBJ1-6|TRBV6-5|NA|TRBD1
TGTGCCAGCAGTCCCAGGGGGCTGGGTAATTCACCCCTCCACTTT
CASSPRGLGNSPLHF
>TRBJ2-7|TRBV19|NA|NA
TGTGCCAGTAGTATGGGCCTAGCGCCTTCCTACGAGCAGTACTTC
CASSMGLAPSYEQYF
>TRBJ2-5|TRBV7-9|NA|TRBD2
TGTGCCAGCAGCTCCCCGGGACTAGGCGGTGAGACCCAGTACTTC
CASSSPGLGGETQYF
>TRBJ1-4|TRBV5-1|few|NA
TGCGCCAGCAGCTTGGGACTAATTGCAACTAATGAAAAACTGTTTTTT
CASSLGLIATNEKLFF
>TRBJ1-5|TRBV5-6|NA|TRBD1
TGTGCCAGCACCCGACAGGGGACTTCTCAGCCCCAGCATTTT
CASTRQGTSQPQHF
>TRBJ1-1|TRBV28|once|NA
TGTGCCAGCAGTTTATTTGGGACAACTGAAGCTTTCTTT
CASSLFGTTEAFF
>TRBJ1-6|TRBV23-1|NA|TRBD1
TGCGCCAGCAGTCAATGGACAGGGAATTCACCCCTCCACTTT
CASSQWTGNSPLHF
>TRBJ1-1|TRBV6-5|NA|NA
TGTGCCAGCAGTTCCGGGGGGACCACTGAAGCTTTCTTT
CASSSGGTTEAFF
>TRBJ2-2|TRBV7-2|NA|TRBD1
TGTGCCAGCAGCTTATTGGGCAGGGGGCTTTCCGGGGAGCTGTTTTTT
CASSLLGRGLSGELFF
>TRBJ2-7|TRBV6-1|NA|TRBD2
TGTGCCGGCTTACGGGAGGGTTCATCGCAGTACTTC
CAGLREGSSQYF
>TRBJ1-5|TRBV5-6|NA|NA
TGTGCCAGCAGTTCCGGGGGTAGGAAGGATCAGCCCCAGCATTTT
CASSSGGRKDQPQHF
>TRBJ2-1|TRBV6-4|few|TRBD2
TGTGCCAGCAGTGACTGGACTAGCGGGGGGGCCCGGAATGAGCAGTTCTTC
CASSDWTSGGARNEQFF
>TRBJ2-7|TRBV29-1|few|NA
TGCAGCGTTGAAGATCTGAGTGGCTACGAGCAGTACTTC
CSVEDLSGYEQYF
>TRBJ2-7|TRBV4-1|NA|NA
TGCGCCAGCAGCCAAGAGGCCGACAGTACAATCTACGAGCAGTACTTC
CASSQEADSTIYEQYF
>TRBJ1-5|TRBV6-5|NA|NA
TGTGCCAGCAAGACTTTAAGGGGACACGATCAGCCCCAGCATTTT
CASKTLRGHDQPQHF
>TRBJ1-1|TRBV9|NA|NA
TGTGCCAGCAGCGTAGCCAGTAACACTGAAGCTTTCTTT
CASSVASNTEAFF
>TRBJ1-1|TRBV5-1|NA|NA
TGCGCCAGCAGGTCCTCTTGGGGCGCAATGAACACTGAAGCTTTCTTT
CASRSSWGAMNTEAFF
>TRBJ2-5|TRBV11-2|NA|TRBD1
TGTGCCAGCAGCTTAGGGGACAGGGATCAAGAGACCCAGTACTTC
CASSLGDRDQETQYF
>TRBJ2-3|TRBV5-4|NA|TRBD1
TGTGCCAGCAGCTTGGCCCCGACAGGGGATTTAGCAGATACGCAGTATTTT
CASSLAPTGDLADTQYF
>TRBJ2-2|TRBV6-5|NA|NA
TGTGCCAGCAGTTACTCGGGCTTCGGGGCCGGGGAGCTGTTTTTT
CASSYSGFGAGELFF
>TRBJ2-2|TRBV5-1|NA|TRBD1
TGCGCCAGCAGCCGGAGGGACAGGGGGATAAGTTTCCGGGAGCTGTTTTTT
CASSRRDRGISFRELFF